Reported below is one T cell receptor (beta chain). The CDR3 has 15 residues. Germline values: CDR1 LNHDA, CDR2 SQIVND (reference sequence). Trimming removed 3 bases from V and 2 bases from J, with 14 bases in between. The data derive from a study of blood T cell repertoires in COVID-19. This table comes from immunoSEQ multiplex PCR, and its TCRdb copy is limited to in-frame clones, with some not included. The sample lists over 120,000 clones, approximately 88% occurring once. This sequence originates from a woman aged 45-65 years with acute or convalescent COVID-19. The chain links TRBV19 to TRBJ2-7, with D possibly being TRBD1 (5 bases). The sequencing sample was made of peripheral blood. CDR3 sequence: CASSISWAGTYEQYF. For the CDR3, the DNA is TGTGCCAGTAGTATCTCTTGGGCAGGGACCTACGAGCAGTACTTC.